Sequencing of this T cell receptor beta chain was carried out in a study of post-analysis software for immune sequencing data. On the study more broadly: Courses of disease covered relapsing-remitting, secondary progressive and progressive-relapsing multiple sclerosis. Study conclusions and caveats: Clustering by F measure revealed strong co-clustering among samples prepared together in one batch. Relative to controls, patients had 4 or 5 TRBV segments at higher frequency, with TRBV5-6, TRBV5-1 and TRBV20-1 among these. Controls significantly exceeded multiple sclerosis patients in normalized Chao1 diversity.

In its sample, this clonotype was seen a few times. Its antigen is still unknown. Unique molecular identifiers tagged the TCR beta cDNA libraries. The yield from approximately 1 to 10 million T cells was 500,000 or so cDNA molecules in total. MiXCR, run by TCRdb on the PCR reads, gives a single entry per CDR3 protein. The sample includes roughly 540,000 distinct CDR3 sequences, 34% seen only once; the top ten take 4.5% to 7.5%. This CDR3 is built from 16 residues. Trimming took 5 bases from V and 2 from J; bases not matched to a gene: 7. The germline V gene encodes CDR1 MGHRA and CDR2 YSYEKL. The TCR comes from a girl younger than 18 with multiple sclerosis. The sequenced material came from blood. The chain recombines TRBV4-1 with TRBJ2-3, with TRBD2 matching 10 bases. CDR3 loop: CASSGRTSGSTDTQYF. The CDR3 DNA is TGCGCCAGCAGCGGCCGGACTAGCGGATCCACAGATACGCAGTATTTT.